These T cell receptor beta chains were read from a single sample in a study of T cell responses to AZD1222 COVID-19 vaccine. Repertoires were generated with immunoSEQ multiplex PCR, while TCRdb's copy carries only in-frame clones and drops some. The repertoire holds more than 150,000 clones, with 85% to 90% as singletons. The source material was peripheral blood, sampled on day 0 of AZD1222 vaccination. The receptors originated from an adult in good health. The CDR3 runs from the conserved cysteine through the conserved F or W. A D gene is named only where the DNA matches it firmly. Only part of the rows carry a size: once, few, many, or a class if the clone is expanded.

CDR3aa	CDR3nt	v_gene	d_gene	j_gene	abundance
CASSTTTGELFF	TGTGCCAGCAGCACAACAACCGGGGAGCTGTTTTTT	TRBV9	-	TRBJ2-2	-
CASIGAADTGELFF	TGCGCCAGCATCGGGGCGGCAGACACCGGGGAGCTGTTTTTT	TRBV5-1	-	TRBJ2-2	-
CASSESGLRSYEQYF	TGTGCCAGCAGTGAATCCGGACTCCGTTCCTACGAGCAGTACTTC	TRBV25-1	-	TRBJ2-7	-
CASSIQGQYNYGYTF	TGTGCCAGTAGTATCCAGGGACAGTATAACTATGGCTACACCTTC	TRBV19	TRBD1	TRBJ1-2	few
CASSIGAWSTDTQYF	TGTGCCAGTAGTATCGGTGCTTGGAGCACAGATACGCAGTATTTT	TRBV19	-	TRBJ2-3	-
CASSQKWGRTAYNEQFF	TGTGCCAGCAGCCAGAAGTGGGGGCGAACGGCCTACAATGAGCAGTTCTTC	TRBV14	-	TRBJ2-1	-
CASSSPGAGLTMQYF	TGTGCCAGCAGCTCCCCCGGAGCGGGGTTAACCATGCAGTATTTT	TRBV5-5	TRBD2	TRBJ2-3	-
CASSLRQGALGNEQFF	TGTGCCAGCAGTTTAAGGCAGGGGGCGTTGGGCAATGAGCAGTTCTTC	TRBV27	TRBD1	TRBJ2-1	-
CASSSMALSGNTIYF	TGCGCCAGCAGCTCTATGGCTTTGTCTGGAAACACCATATATTTT	TRBV5-1	-	TRBJ1-3	-
CASIPLAGNTGELFF	TGCGCCAGCATCCCGCTAGCGGGAAACACCGGGGAGCTGTTTTTT	TRBV5-1	TRBD2	TRBJ2-2	-
CASSPNTAGANVLTF	TGTGCCAGCAGTCCCAATACCGCTGGGGCCAACGTCCTGACTTTC	TRBV6-5	-	TRBJ2-6	-
CASSNPFGAPRRSPLHF	TGTGCCAGTAGTAACCCATTCGGGGCACCTAGGAGGTCACCCCTCCACTTT	TRBV19	-	TRBJ1-6	-
CATTFGLARSYEQYF	TGTGCCACCACTTTCGGACTAGCACGCTCCTACGAGCAGTACTTC	TRBV24-1	TRBD2	TRBJ2-7	once
CASSMAGSLPNTGELFF	TGTGCCAGTAGTATGGCAGGGAGCTTGCCGAACACCGGGGAGCTGTTTTTT	TRBV19	-	TRBJ2-2	few
CASSPSDTEAFF	TGTGCCAGCAGCCCGTCCGACACTGAAGCTTTCTTT	TRBV7-9	-	TRBJ1-1	many